These 20 T cell receptor beta chains were all obtained from the same sample, sequenced in a study of post-analysis software for immune sequencing data. Study observations and caveats: Five TRBV segments, including TRBV5-6, TRBV5-1 and TRBV20-1, were more frequent in patients than controls.

Unique molecular identifiers had been added to the TCR beta cDNA libraries. TCRdb reprocessed the PCR reads via MiXCR and lists one record per CDR3 protein. The top ten clones hold 13% of a sample with a few hundred thousand distinct CDR3 sequences, about a third of them seen once. Which antigens these TCRs recognize remains unknown. Sequences were obtained from blood. These receptors came from a girl aged 10 to 17 with multiple sclerosis.

The gene calls are TRBV7-3 and TRBJ1-1; D perhaps matches TRBD1 (5 bases). From germline, CDR1 is SGHTA and CDR2 FQGTGA. The ends were cut back, 2 bases at V and 3 bases at J, with 10 bases in the middle. This CDR3 is 14 amino acids long. CDR3 sequence: CASSLEGTDTEAFF. The DNA of the CDR3 is TGTGCCAGCAGCTTAGAGGGGACGGACACTGAAGCTTTCTTT.

This clonotype showed up just a few times. The chain combines TRBV6-1 with TRBJ1-5; D is ambiguous. The germline gives CDR1 MNHNS, CDR2 SASEGT. The CDR3 loop spans 13 amino acids. V was shortened by 7 bases and J by 7 bases, with 14 bases between the two germline ends. The CDR3 DNA sequence: TGTGCCAGCAAAGAGATGGTCGAACAGCCCCAGCATTTT. It encodes CASKEMVEQPQHF.

The chain recombines TRBV28 with TRBJ2-7; 7 bases match TRBD2. From germline, CDR1 is MDHEN and CDR2 SYDVKM. The CDR3 contains 12 residues. The trim removed 8 bases at V and 0 bases at J, leaving 1 base unmatched. The CDR3 nucleotides read TGTGCCAGCGGGAGGGACTCCTACGAGCAGTACTTC. Translated: CASGRDSYEQYF.

V is TRBV20-1 and J is TRBJ2-7; weak D call: TRBD1 (6 bases). The CDR3 sequence is 14 residues long. Trimming stripped 0 bases from V and 3 bases from J, with 12 bases between. The germline V gene has CDR1 DFQATT and CDR2 SNEGSKA (reference sequence). The CDR3 region has the DNA TGCAGTGCTAGAGAGACAGGAACGGGCTACGAGCAGTACTTC. Translating it yields CSARETGTGYEQYF.

CDR3 in amino acids: CATSRTLVGINQPQHF. The CDR3 nucleotides are TGTGCCACCAGCAGAACCTTAGTAGGGATCAATCAGCCCCAGCATTTT. The rearrangement links TRBV15 to TRBJ1-5; D gene uncertain. The germline V and J ends were trimmed by 2 bases and 3 bases, with 14 bases remaining between them. The CDR3 is 16 amino acids. Per the germline V gene, CDR1 is LNHNV and CDR2 is YYDKDF (reference sequence). The variable domain in full, completed from reference TRBV15 and TRBJ1-5, reads DAMVIQNPRYQVTQFGKPVTLSCSQTLNHNVMYWYQQKSSQAPKLLFHYYDKDFNNEADTPDNFQSRRPNTSFCFLDIRSPGLGDTAMYLCATSRTLVGINQPQHFGDGTRLSIL.

This clonotype was counted only a few times. The chain employs TRBV6-1 and TRBJ1-1, with D unclear. This CDR3 contains 14 residues. V gave up 8 bases and J gave up 1 base, with 14 bases separating them. CDR1 is MNHNS, CDR2 SASEGT, per germline. The CDR3 sequence is CASVSQTRNTEAFF. As DNA, the CDR3 is TGTGCCAGCGTCTCACAGACCAGGAACACTGAAGCTTTCTTT.

For this clonotype: This may arise from a read error, as a much more abundant clone is one base away. The gene calls are TRBV6-5 and TRBJ1-2, with D possibly matching TRBD1 (5 bases). V dropped 7 bases and J dropped 8 bases, with 17 bases sitting between them. CDR1 MNHEY and CDR2 SVGAGI come from the germline V gene. The CDR3 sequence is 13 residues long. The CDR3 nucleotides read TGTGCCAGCACCGAGGGGACTGGTTACGGCTACACCTTC. As protein: CASTEGTGYGYTF.

This clonotype has only one observation. The rearrangement links TRBV6-2 or TRBV6-3 to TRBJ2-7; D may be TRBD2 (6 bases). Germline assignment: CDR1 MNHEY and CDR2 SVGEGT. The CDR3 totals 14 residues. The ends were cut back, 2 bases at V and 2 bases at J, with 10 bases in the middle. This chain's CDR3 is CASSYERVAYEQYF. The CDR3 coding sequence is TGTGCCAGCAGTTACGAGCGGGTAGCCTACGAGCAGTACTTC.

This clonotype was seen a few times. J is TRBJ2-5 and V is TRBV6-1, with D possibly TRBD2 on 6 matching bases. Germline V CDR1 and CDR2: MNHNS, SASEGT. The CDR3 has 15 amino acids. Trimming stripped 2 bases from V and 7 bases from J, with 17 bases between. The CDR3 coding sequence is TGTGCCAGCAGTGAAAGCGGTGGGTCCGGGGGGACCCAGTACTTC. Translation: CASSESGGSGGTQYF.

This clonotype was observed a handful of times. This chain links TRBV7-8 with TRBJ2-3; unclear D gene. V shed 5 bases and J shed 0 bases, with 6 bases lying between them. The V gene's germline CDR1 is SGHVS and CDR2 FQNEAQ. The CDR3 covers 13 residues. CDR3 sequence reads: CASSTVSTDTQYF. CDR3 nucleotides: TGTGCCAGCAGCACAGTGAGCACAGATACGCAGTATTTT.

This clonotype has more than one count but fewer than ten. This sequence joins TRBV10-2 and TRBJ2-3; D may be TRBD2 (5 bases). The germline V gene has CDR1 WSHSY and CDR2 SAAADI. The CDR3 is 16 residues long. Trimming removed 0 bases from V and 5 bases from J, with 15 bases in between. The CDR3 DNA follows: TGCGCCAGCAGTGAGTCATCTAGCAAGTATGTAGATACGCAGTATTTT. It is translated as CASSESSSKYVDTQYF.

Only a few counts were recorded for this clonotype. The chain employs TRBV5-1 and TRBJ2-1, with a possible D match to TRBD1 (5 bases). Germline assignment: CDR1 SGHRS and CDR2 YFSETQ. Trimming removed 0 bases from V and 7 bases from J, with 20 bases in between. The CDR3 has 17 residues. This CDR3 reads CASSLVSEGALKNEQFF. DNA for the CDR3: TGCGCCAGCAGCTTGGTCAGTGAAGGGGCTTTAAAGAATGAGCAGTTCTTC.

The CDR3 loop reads CASSLSGRPPKKLFF. For the CDR3, the DNA is TGTGCCAGCAGTTTATCGGGCCGACCCCCTAAAAAACTGTTTTTT. This chain connects TRBV28 to TRBJ1-4; no clear D gene. This CDR3 region has 15 residues. The V gene's germline CDR1 is MDHEN and CDR2 SYDVKM. The ends were cut back, 1 base at V and 9 bases at J, with 15 bases in the middle.

The chain recombines TRBV9 with TRBJ2-5; D is ambiguous. The V end was cut by 4 bases, the J end by 5 bases, with 15 bases between. CDR3 length equals 14 residues. Per the germline V gene, CDR1 is SGDLS and CDR2 is YYNGEE. CDR3 sequence reads: CASSPDPSWETQYF. CDR3 nucleotides: TGTGCCAGCAGCCCGGACCCCTCATGGGAGACCCAGTACTTC.

A single count supports this clonotype. The chain is built from TRBV20-1 and TRBJ2-1; D possibly uses TRBD1 or TRBD2 (7 bases each). Germline-derived CDR1 and CDR2 are DFQATT and SNEGSKA (reference sequence). The CDR3 spans 15 residues. The V end was cut by 3 bases, the J end by 0 bases, with 12 bases between. CDR3 coding DNA: TGCAGTGCTAGTCAGGGGGGGGCCTCCTACAATGAGCAGTTCTTC. This codes for CSASQGGASYNEQFF.

This clonotype was observed a few times. This chain uses TRBV21-1 with TRBJ2-5; the D call TRBD1 from the table was never checked on the DNA. The end of the DNA aligns better with TRBJ2-7, so the J call may be wrong. TRBV21-1 is deemed a pseudogene. This CDR3 has 18 residues. The CDR3 reads CASSNRTGGAPDAYEQYF. DNA of the CDR3: TGTGCCAGCAGCAACAGGACAGGGGGCGCGCCTGATGCCTACGAGCAGTACTTC.

This clonotype occurred a few times. V usage is TRBV6-6 and J usage is TRBJ2-5; 10 bases are a match to TRBD1. Germline assignment: CDR1 MNHNY and CDR2 SVGAGI (reference sequence). Trimming at V came to 3 bases and at J to 5 bases, leaving 9 bases not matched to a gene. CDR3 length: 16 amino acids. The CDR3 reads CASSYGIRDRGETQYF. As DNA, the CDR3 is TGTGCCAGCAGTTATGGCATCCGGGACAGGGGCGAGACCCAGTACTTC.

This chain uses TRBV3-1 with TRBJ1-5; tentatively, D is TRBD1 (5 bases). The CDR3 extends over 13 amino acids. Germline CDR1 is LGHDT and CDR2 is YNNKEL (reference sequence). Trimming shortened V by 4 bases and J by 6 bases, and 10 bases separated the two germline ends. As DNA, the CDR3 is TGTGCCAGCAGCCCCCCAGGGCTTCAGCCCCAGCATTTT. Amino acid sequence: CASSPPGLQPQHF.

This rearrangement joins TRBV11-2 to TRBJ2-1; 14 positions match TRBD2. The germline CDR1 and CDR2 sequences are SGHAT and FQNNGV. Trimming at V came to 4 bases and at J to 7 bases, leaving 9 bases not matched to a gene. The CDR3 runs 17 residues. CDR3 DNA sequence: TGTGCCAGCAGCTCAGGAGGGACTAGCGGGGGAGGAAATGAGCAGTTCTTC. It translates to CASSSGGTSGGGNEQFF.

As DNA, the CDR3 is TGTGCCAGCAGCTTAGGGAGGGGTGGAAACTACGAGCAGTACTTC. Amino acid sequence: CASSLGRGGNYEQYF. The chain links TRBV7-6 to TRBJ2-7; possibly TRBD2 for D (6 bases). Germline V gene lookup returns CDR1 SGHVS and CDR2 FNYEAQ. Trimming cost V 1 base and J 3 bases, with 13 bases left between them. The CDR3 is made up of 15 amino acids.